Below, one T cell receptor (beta chain) is given with its context. Its specificity is not known. Germline V CDR1 and CDR2: KGHSH, LQKENI. With 6 bases removed from V and 8 bases from J, the gap between germline ends came to 16 bases. The CDR3 is 13 residues long. The entry originates in a study of T cell responses to AZD1222 COVID-19 vaccine. Whole-study findings and limits: Repertoire sampling happened only post peak T cell response. Spike-specific TCR breadth and depth went up after people got two AZD1222 doses. Unmutated variant regions reportedly attract nearly half of all spike-specific TCRs.

The table came from immunoSEQ multiplex PCR; TCRdb's copy has only in-frame clones and leaves some out. Among under 150,000 clones listed, approximately 85% were seen once. The sequencing here drew on peripheral blood, taken 28 days after the second AZD1222 dose. This sequence was found in an adult who received the AZD1222 COVID-19 vaccine. The chain is built from TRBV18 and TRBJ1-2; D possibly corresponds to TRBD1 (5 bases). Written as DNA, the CDR3 is TGTGCCAGCTCTCCCGGGGACCGGCGCGGCTACACCTTC. It yields the protein CASSPGDRRGYTF. The full variable domain, its missing parts supplied by reference TRBV18 and TRBJ1-2, is NAGVMQNPRHLVRRRGQEARLRCSPMKGHSHVYWYRQLPEEGLKFMVYLQKENIIDESGMPKERFSAEFPKEGPSILRIQQVVRGDSAAYFCASSPGDRRGYTFGSGTRLTVV.